The 28 T cell receptor beta chains below all came from one sample that was sequenced in a study of beta chain features in type 1 diabetes. Reverse transcription of all isolated RNA meant that expressed TCRB transcripts were sequenced. Libraries were prepared by immunoSEQ multiplex PCR; TCRdb keeps only in-frame clonotypes and omits some of them. The sample comprises under 450,000 clones, approximately 14% of which are singletons, and around 0.039% rests with the top ten. Sequenced sample: naive CD4+ T cells from blood. These TCRs come from a man in his thirties or forties in good health.

This sequence joins TRBV7-3 and TRBJ2-2; 11 bases align to TRBD2. The J segment lost 6 bases and the V segment lost 7 bases, leaving 10 bases of the junction unmatched. The CDR3 has 16 amino acids. Germline V lookup: CDR1 SGHTA, CDR2 FQGTGA. CDR3 amino acids: CASTARALAGAGELFF. The CDR3 nucleotides are TGTGCCAGCACCGCCCGGGCACTAGCGGGAGCCGGGGAGCTGTTTTTT.

Regarding this clone: Additional DNA sequences in this sample encode the identical CDR3. The chain recombines TRBV30 with TRBJ1-1, with D perhaps matching TRBD1 (6 bases). CDR1 and CDR2 (germline): GTSNPN, SVGIG (reference sequence). CDR3 length equals 13 residues. The ends were cut back, 5 bases at V and 1 base at J, with 11 bases in the middle. This CDR3 is CAWVGQPNTEAFF. The DNA of the CDR3 is TGTGCCTGGGTAGGACAGCCGAACACTGAAGCTTTCTTT.

The chain couples TRBV2 to TRBJ1-3; D unresolved. The CDR3 is 12 residues long. Per germline, CDR1 SNHLY and CDR2 FYNNEI. Deletions cut 6 bases from V and 11 bases from J, with 14 bases between. CDR3 amino acids: CASSDSRGPIYF. The DNA for the CDR3 is TGTGCCAGCAGCGATTCCAGAGGACCCATATATTTT.

This clone was found a few times. The rearrangement links TRBV2 to TRBJ1-4; 7 bases agree with TRBD1. The germline gives CDR1 SNHLY, CDR2 FYNNEI. This CDR3 comprises 15 residues. With V trimmed by 6 bases and J by 5 bases, 9 bases remained unmatched. CDR3 sequence reads: CASSPRGGPNEKLFF. In DNA, the CDR3 is TGTGCCAGCAGCCCCAGGGGGGGTCCGAATGAAAAACTGTTTTTT.

This clone was counted only a few times. This chain links TRBV5-6 with TRBJ2-3; D may be TRBD2 (5 bases). Germline assignment: CDR1 SGHDT and CDR2 YYEEEE. V was clipped by 8 bases and J by 3 bases, with 19 bases between them. CDR3 length: 15 residues. The CDR3 spells CASRGVAPRTDTQYF. The CDR3 DNA reads TGTGCCAGTCGCGGAGTAGCGCCCAGGACAGATACGCAGTATTTT.

V usage is TRBV29-1 and J usage is TRBJ1-5, with TRBD1 identical over 7 bases. V was pared by 4 bases and J by 2 bases, with 5 bases of the junction left unmatched. The germline V gene has CDR1 SQVTM and CDR2 ANQGSEA. This CDR3 has 14 residues. CDR3 loop: CSVGRGRGNQPQHF. The CDR3 nucleotides are TGCAGCGTTGGGAGGGGGCGAGGCAATCAGCCCCAGCATTTT.

This clone was seen a few times. V and J are TRBV5-1 and TRBJ2-2; 10 nucleotides align to TRBD2. Germline CDR1 SGHRS, CDR2 YFSETQ. With 2 bases clipped from V and 7 bases from J, the junction kept 5 bases outside the gene matches. This CDR3 spans 15 amino acids. CDR3 bases: TGCGCCAGCAGCTTCAGTACTAGCGGGATCGGGGAGCTGTTTTTT. Protein sequence: CASSFSTSGIGELFF. The whole variable domain, remainder taken from reference TRBV5-1 and TRBJ2-2, is KAGVTQTPRYLIKTRGQQVTLSCSPISGHRSVSWYQQTPGQGLQFLFEYFSETQRNKGNFPGRFSGRQFSNSRSEMNVSTLELGDSALYLCASSFSTSGIGELFFGEGSRLTVL.

CDR3 sequence (DNA): TGTGCCAGCAGCTTAGGTCGGGACACTTTTTTGGAGACCCAGTACTTC. This sequence encodes CASSLGRDTFLETQYF. V usage is TRBV7-9 and J usage is TRBJ2-5; TRBD1 might be the D (6 bases). Germline V CDR1 and CDR2: SEHNR, FQNEAQ (reference sequence). CDR3 length: 16 amino acids. Deletions cut 1 base from V and 5 bases from J, with 17 bases between. The whole variable domain, remainder taken from reference TRBV7-9 and TRBJ2-5, is DTGVSQNPRHKITKRGQNVTFRCDPISEHNRLYWYRQTLGQGPEFLTYFQNEAQLEKSRLLSDRFSAERPKGSFSTLEIQRTEQGDSAMYLCASSLGRDTFLETQYFGPGTRLLVL.

This chain uses TRBV5-1 with TRBJ2-7, with 8 positions matching TRBD1. Germline V CDR1 and CDR2: SGHRS, YFSETQ. This CDR3 region has 16 residues. V lost 4 bases to trimming and J lost 4 bases; unmatched junction nucleotides: 13. CDR3 bases: TGCGCCAGCAGCCAAGGACCGGGACAGGCAAGTTACGAGCAGTACTTC. As protein: CASSQGPGQASYEQYF.

This clone has only a few counts. J is TRBJ2-4 and V is TRBV4-2; D is possibly TRBD2 (6 bases). This CDR3 comprises 15 residues. Trimming pared 4 bases from V and 0 bases from J, leaving 10 bases between. CDR1 and CDR2 from the germline V gene are LGHNA and YNFKEQ. CDR3 amino acids: CASSPEAGAKNIQYF. The CDR3 DNA reads as TGTGCCAGCAGCCCAGAAGCGGGAGCCAAAAACATTCAGTACTTC.

V usage is TRBV18 and J usage is TRBJ2-3; D ambiguous. Trimming removed 1 base from V and 2 bases from J, with 7 bases in between. CDR3 length: 14 amino acids. In germline, CDR1 is KGHSH, CDR2 LQKENI. The CDR3 coding sequence is TGTGCCAGCTCACCACTGGGATCCACAGATACGCAGTATTTT. Amino acid sequence: CASSPLGSTDTQYF.

The chain is built from TRBV6-5 and TRBJ2-7; D possibly matches TRBD1 or TRBD2 (6 bases each). The CDR3 has 15 residues. V was cut by 2 bases and J by 4 bases, with 15 bases left in between. Germline lookup yields CDR1 MNHEY and CDR2 SVGAGI. The chain's CDR3 is CASSYPPGGGYEQYV. The CDR3 bases are TGTGCCAGCAGTTACCCGCCCGGGGGCGGGTACGAGCAGTACGTC.

The V and J genes are TRBV6-5 and TRBJ1-1, with D possibly matching TRBD1 (5 bases). The CDR3 totals 14 residues. V lost 0 bases to trimming and J lost 6 bases, with 11 bases between them. Germline CDR1 is MNHEY and CDR2 is SVGAGI. CDR3 sequence reads: CASSYSGRAAEAFF. The CDR3 bases are TGTGCCAGCAGTTACTCGGGACGGGCCGCTGAAGCTTTCTTT.

This clone has ten or more counts. At the DNA level, this CDR3 is encoded by other sequences in the same sample as well. J is TRBJ2-3 and V is TRBV18; D may be TRBD2 (6 bases). The CDR3 is 14 residues long. Germline V lookup: CDR1 KGHSH, CDR2 LQKENI. V was pared by 3 bases and J by 2 bases, with 9 bases between. CDR3 amino acids: CASSPGGSTDTQYF. In nucleotides, the CDR3 is TGTGCCAGCTCACCGGGAGGATCCACAGATACGCAGTATTTT.

This sequence joins TRBV19 and TRBJ2-6, with D possibly matching TRBD1 (6 bases). Trimming removed 3 bases from V and 0 bases from J, with 12 bases in between. The CDR3 runs 17 residues. Germline V gene lookup returns CDR1 LNHDA and CDR2 SQIVND (reference sequence). As DNA, the CDR3 is TGTGCCAGTAGTATCCTCGGGACAAACTCTGGGGCCAACGTCCTGACTTTC. Translation gives CASSILGTNSGANVLTF.

The chain combines TRBV30 with TRBJ1-3, with a tentative D call TRBD1 (6 bases). The V end was cut by 6 bases, the J end by 4 bases, with 13 bases between. This CDR3 spans 13 amino acids. Germline V gene lookup returns CDR1 GTSNPN and CDR2 SVGIG (reference sequence). CDR3 in amino acids: CACFGQSGNTIYF. In DNA, the CDR3 is TGTGCCTGCTTTGGACAGTCAGGAAACACCATATATTTT.

The chain couples TRBV15 to TRBJ2-3; TRBD2 agrees at 13 bases. V shed 5 bases and J 1 base; nucleotides not matched to a gene: 3. The CDR3 sequence is 16 residues long. Germline CDR1 reads LNHNV; CDR2 reads YYDKDF (reference sequence). The CDR3 reads CATSRGLAGGTDTQYF. The DNA for the CDR3 is TGTGCCACCAGCCGCGGACTAGCGGGGGGCACAGATACGCAGTATTTT. Filled out from reference TRBV15 and TRBJ2-3, the complete variable domain reads DAMVIQNPRYQVTQFGKPVTLSCSQTLNHNVMYWYQQKSSQAPKLLFHYYDKDFNNEADTPDNFQSRRPNTSFCFLDIRSPGLGDTAMYLCATSRGLAGGTDTQYFGPGTRLTVL.

In this sample, this clone turned up many times. The rearrangement uses TRBV10-3 and TRBJ2-3; D is possibly TRBD1 (6 bases). This CDR3 is 17 amino acids long. V dropped 3 bases and J dropped 11 bases, with 27 bases sitting between them. Germline V gene lookup returns CDR1 ENHRY and CDR2 SYGVKD. The CDR3 coding sequence is TGTGCCATCAGTGAAACGAACAGGCCACTGGACCCAGGGGTGCAGTATTTT. Its protein is CAISETNRPLDPGVQYF.

This chain connects TRBV10-3 to TRBJ1-6, with D maybe TRBD1 (5 bases). Trimming removed 6 bases from V and 8 bases from J, with 20 bases in between. The V gene's germline CDR1 is ENHRY and CDR2 SYGVKD. The CDR3 spans 16 residues. The CDR3 bases are TGTGCCATCAGGGGGCACGTGCGGTCGGAAGATTCACCCCTCCACTTT. It codes for CAIRGHVRSEDSPLHF.

The chain links TRBV9 to TRBJ2-5, with 11 nucleotides matching TRBD2. This CDR3 region has 15 residues. CDR1 is SGDLS and CDR2 is YYNGEE in the germline V gene. The J segment lost 4 bases and the V segment lost 0 bases, leaving 2 bases of the junction unmatched. The CDR3 here is CASSVASGRRETQYF. CDR3 in DNA: TGTGCCAGCAGCGTAGCTAGCGGGAGGAGAGAGACCCAGTACTTC.

The gene calls are TRBV15 and TRBJ2-1; TRBD1 agrees at 7 bases. Germline loops: CDR1 LNHNV, CDR2 YYDKDF (reference sequence). CDR3 length: 15 residues. V lost 5 bases to trimming and J lost 2 bases; unmatched junction nucleotides: 6. CDR3 coding DNA: TGTGCCACCAGCCGCTCCGGGACAGCCTACAATGAGCAGTTCTTC. Protein: CATSRSGTAYNEQFF.

This clone was counted only a few times. The rearrangement joins TRBV7-3 to TRBJ2-3; D is uncertain. V lost 5 bases and J lost 6, with 9 bases in between. Germline lookup yields CDR1 SGHTA and CDR2 FQGTGA. The CDR3 has 12 residues. This CDR3 is CASSQHTDTQYF. CDR3 DNA sequence: TGTGCCAGCAGCCAACATACGGATACGCAGTATTTT.

This rearrangement joins TRBV27 to TRBJ1-6; 8 bases fit TRBD1. Trimming took 4 bases from V and 2 from J; bases not matched to a gene: 7. Looked up from germline, CDR1 is MNHEY and CDR2 is SMNVEV (reference sequence). The CDR3 runs 17 residues. CDR3: CASSSGQGGTYNSPLHF. The CDR3 DNA reads as TGTGCCAGCAGTTCAGGACAGGGAGGAACCTATAATTCACCCCTCCACTTT.

This clone has just a few counts. The chain carries TRBV10-3 and TRBJ2-3; the D gene is possibly TRBD2 (7 bases). The CDR3 is 15 residues long. Per germline, CDR1 ENHRY and CDR2 SYGVKD. V dropped 3 bases and J dropped 4 bases, with 14 bases sitting between them. The CDR3: CAISDGGRPADTQYF. The CDR3 DNA is TGTGCCATCAGTGACGGGGGGCGCCCGGCAGATACGCAGTATTTT.

About this clone itself: A far larger clone is just one base off, so this is likely a read error. The same CDR3 is also encoded by other DNA sequences in this sample. V is TRBV7-8 and J is TRBJ2-5; D is uncertain. Trimming cost V 2 bases and J 3 bases, with 1 base left between them. The CDR3 spans 11 residues. CDR1 SGHVS and CDR2 FQNEAQ come from the germline V gene. The CDR3 nucleotides are TGTGCCAGCAGCTTAAAAGAGACCCAGTACTTC. It specifies CASSLKETQYF.

In this sample, this clone turned up a few times. J is TRBJ2-6 and V is TRBV7-9; 8 nucleotides agree with TRBD1. Germline lookup yields CDR1 SEHNR and CDR2 FQNEAQ (reference sequence). Unmatched junction bases numbered 2, after V lost 5 bases and J lost 2 bases. The CDR3 has 15 residues. In DNA form, the CDR3 reads TGTGCCAGCAGCCCGACAGGGGCTGGGGCCAACGTCCTGACTTTC. Encoded protein: CASSPTGAGANVLTF.

In this sample, this clone turned up a few times. CDR3 DNA: TGTGCCAGCAGCTTAGATACAGGGGCGACCCTGGAAGCTTTCTTT. Amino acid sequence: CASSLDTGATLEAFF. The rearrangement links TRBV7-9 to TRBJ1-1; TRBD1 matches at 7 bases. This CDR3 is built from 15 residues. V gave up 1 base and J gave up 8 bases; unmatched junction bases: 10. The germline gives CDR1 SEHNR, CDR2 FQNEAQ (reference sequence).

The chain employs TRBV29-1 and TRBJ2-1, with D maybe TRBD2 (6 bases). This CDR3 is 12 amino acids long. Germline lookup yields CDR1 SQVTM and CDR2 ANQGSEA. The DNA for the CDR3 is TGCACCTATACCCTCAGTAGCGGAGCGCAGTTCTTC. Translating gives CTYTLSSGAQFF.